The 21 T cell receptor beta chains below come from one sample, sequenced in a study of T cells in Graves' hyperthyroidism and ophthalmopathy. There were TCR beta CDR3 regions amplified from RNA transcripts. First-round RT-PCR of the TCR CDR3 relied on the HTBI primer set. TCRdb re-analysed the multiplex PCR reads in MiXCR, keeping a single row per CDR3 protein. The sample yields 600,000 to 800,000 distinct CDR3 sequences, around a third seen once. Sequences were obtained from blood. The receptors stem from a woman aged 40 to 55 with Graves' hyperthyroidism.

This clonotype appeared a few times. V is TRBV5-1 and J is TRBJ1-2, with D possibly being TRBD1 (6 bases). Germline-derived CDR1 and CDR2 are SGHRS and YFSETQ. The CDR3 length is 13 residues. Trimming pared 0 bases from V and 9 bases from J, leaving 12 bases between. CDR3 DNA: TGCGCCAGCAGCTTGGGGGACAAGAGTAGCTACACCTTC. This sequence encodes CASSLGDKSSYTF.

The chain recombines TRBV5-1 with TRBJ1-1; D uncertain. CDR1 is SGHRS, CDR2 YFSETQ, per germline. The CDR3 runs to 15 residues. The germline V and J ends were trimmed by 0 bases and 4 bases, with 13 bases remaining between them. The CDR3 loop reads CASSLDNGKTTEAFF. The DNA for the CDR3 is TGCGCCAGCAGCTTGGACAACGGTAAGACCACTGAAGCTTTCTTT.

The chain carries TRBV6-2 or TRBV6-3 and TRBJ1-1; no definite D call. Between the trimmed V and J ends, which lost 4 bases and 6 bases, there was a span of 15 bases. Germline CDR1 and CDR2: MNHEY and SVGEGT. CDR3 size: 14 residues. This CDR3 is CASSSMTGRPEAFF. DNA for the CDR3: TGTGCCAGCAGTTCGATGACCGGGAGGCCTGAAGCTTTCTTT.

On this clonotype: This clone may be a read error of a much larger clone one base away. The chain employs TRBV2 and TRBJ1-1, with TRBD1 as a possible D gene (6 bases). The germline V gene has CDR1 SNHLY and CDR2 FYNNEI. CDR3 length: 16 residues. This CDR3 is CASSANVQTGPREASF. Written as DNA, the CDR3 is TGTGCCAGCAGCGCCAATGTACAGACAGGACCGAGGGAAGCTTCCTTT.

This chain links TRBV5-1 with TRBJ2-7; the match to TRBD2 covers 7 bases. Germline-derived CDR1 and CDR2 are SGHRS and YFSETQ. This CDR3 spans 16 amino acids. Trimming took 0 bases from V and 4 from J; bases not matched to a gene: 10. The CDR3 bases are TGCGCCAGCAGCTTGGGGGGGGGGACCACGGGGTACGAGCAGTACTTC. Its translation: CASSLGGGTTGYEQYF.

Ten or more counts support this clonotype. This sequence joins TRBV15 and TRBJ2-2, with D hard to call. The CDR3 covers 16 residues. The germline CDR1 and CDR2 sequences are LNHNV and YYDKDF (reference sequence). The ends were cut back, 1 base at V and 0 bases at J, with 9 bases in the middle. DNA for the CDR3: TGTGCCACCAGCAGAGCGGAACTCGCGAACACCGGGGAGCTGTTTTTT. Its translation is CATSRAELANTGELFF.

This clonotype was detected once. It may be a read error: a sequence one base away is much more abundant. The V and J genes are TRBV5-1 and TRBJ1-2, with 10 nucleotides matching TRBD1. Germline CDR1 is SGHRS and CDR2 is YFSETQ. The CDR3 length is 14 residues. The CDR3 is CASSEGQGSYGDTF. As DNA, the CDR3 is TGCGCCAGCAGCGAGGGACAGGGGTCATATGGCGACACCTTC.

At least ten counts were recorded for this clonotype. The rearrangement uses TRBV29-1 and TRBJ2-2; no clear D gene. V gave up 6 bases and J gave up 2 bases, with 13 bases separating them. There are 14 residues in the CDR3. Germline CDR1 SQVTM, CDR2 ANQGSEA. The CDR3 sequence: CSVARSTNTGELFF. The CDR3 nucleotides read TGCAGCGTGGCCCGGTCGACTAACACCGGGGAGCTGTTTTTT.

This clonotype was found a few times. V gene TRBV7-2 combines with J gene TRBJ2-7; TRBD2 matches 10 bases. The V gene end was trimmed by 2 bases and the J gene end by 5 bases; junction bases not matched to a gene: 15. Germline CDR1 SGHTA, CDR2 FQGNSA. The length of the CDR3 is 18 residues. CDR3 residues: CASSLRANLLAGRNEQYF. CDR3 nucleotide sequence: TGTGCCAGCAGCTTACGAGCTAATTTACTAGCGGGAAGGAACGAGCAGTACTTC.

This clonotype was observed a handful of times. The CDR3 reads CASKPLGETGELFF. The CDR3 bases are TGTGCCAGCAAGCCCTTGGGAGAGACCGGGGAGCTGTTTTTT. The V gene is TRBV6-5, the J gene TRBJ2-2; D is perhaps TRBD2 (5 bases). V dropped 7 bases and J dropped 5 bases, with 14 bases sitting between them. This CDR3 region has 14 residues. Germline CDR1 is MNHEY and CDR2 is SVGAGI.

The V gene is TRBV7-9, the J gene TRBJ2-7; D unclear. The DNA end is more similar to TRBJ2-1, so the J call may be wrong. The germline gives CDR1 SEHNR, CDR2 FQNEAQ (reference sequence). The CDR3 sequence is 11 residues long. The CDR3 bases are TGTGCCAGCAGCCCTCAGGACGAGCAGTTCTTC. Translation: CASSPQDEQFF.

The chain employs TRBV9 and TRBJ2-5, with TRBD2 matching over 7 bases. This CDR3 comprises 13 residues. V dropped 7 bases and J dropped 5; count of bases not matched to a gene: 8. Germline V lookup: CDR1 SGDLS, CDR2 YYNGEE. In DNA form, the CDR3 reads TGTGCCAGCGTACTAGCGTGGAGGGAGACCCAGTACTTC. This sequence encodes CASVLAWRETQYF.

The table lists this clonotype with many counts. This sequence joins TRBV27 and TRBJ1-2; 7 positions match TRBD1. This CDR3 region has 15 residues. Germline V gives CDR1 MNHEY, CDR2 SMNVEV (reference sequence). J lost 9 bases, V lost 4 bases, and 14 bases had no gene match. In DNA, the CDR3 is TGTGCCAGCAGTTCCCGGACGCGGGACAGAATTAGCTACACCTTC. Amino acids: CASSSRTRDRISYTF.

This clonotype was detected ten times or more. V and J are TRBV7-8 and TRBJ2-2; 8 bases agree with TRBD1. V was clipped by 5 bases and J by 4 bases; unmatched bases: 9. Germline CDR1 reads SGHVS; CDR2 reads FQNEAQ. The CDR3 is made up of 16 amino acids. The CDR3 DNA follows: TGTGCCAGCAGCATTGGGCAGGGGGCCGGCACCGGGGAGCTGTTTTTT. Translated, it gives CASSIGQGAGTGELFF.

There are many counts of this clonotype. V gene TRBV20-1 combines with J gene TRBJ2-7; D gene unclear. This CDR3 region has 13 residues. Germline V lookup: CDR1 DFQATT, CDR2 SNEGSKA (reference sequence). Deletions cut 5 bases from V and 3 bases from J, with 14 bases between. In nucleotides, the CDR3 is TGCAGTGCTCCTTACCCACTAAACTACGAGCAGTACTTC. This codes for CSAPYPLNYEQYF.

A note on this clonotype: A read error is possible here, since a much larger clone lies one base away. This chain joins TRBV20-1 and TRBJ1-2; perhaps TRBD1 as D (5 bases). Germline V CDR1 and CDR2: DFQATT, SNEGSKA (reference sequence). CDR3 length: 11 residues. V gave up 1 base and J gave up 10 bases, with 10 bases separating them. The CDR3 sequence: CSARGTRFYTF. CDR3 sequence (DNA): TGCAGTGCTAGAGGGACAAGGTTCTACACCTTC.

This clonotype was observed a few times. V gene TRBV12-3 or TRBV12-4 combines with J gene TRBJ2-7; D not resolved. Trimming shortened V by 4 bases and J by 5 bases, and 9 bases separated the two germline ends. CDR3 length: 12 residues. This CDR3 reads CASSSRKHEQYF. DNA for the CDR3: TGTGCCAGCAGTTCCAGGAAACACGAGCAGTACTTC.

CDR3 sequence reads: CASSKTGGSYNEQFF. The CDR3 DNA sequence: TGTGCCAGCAGCAAAACAGGGGGCTCCTACAATGAGCAGTTCTTC. The V gene is TRBV7-3, the J gene TRBJ2-7; 8 bases map to TRBD1. The end of the DNA is better explained by TRBJ2-1, so the J call may be wrong. The germline CDR1 and CDR2 sequences are SGHTA and FQGTGA. This CDR3 comprises 15 residues.

The chain carries TRBV20-1 and TRBJ2-2, with D possibly matching TRBD2 (5 bases). The CDR3 has 13 residues. Germline CDR1 reads DFQATT; CDR2 reads SNEGSKA (reference sequence). The germline V and J ends were trimmed by 7 bases and 1 base, with 10 bases remaining between them. CDR3 region: CSVGLENTGELFF. The CDR3 nucleotides are TGCAGTGTAGGACTTGAGAACACCGGGGAGCTGTTTTTT.

In its sample, this clonotype was seen a few times. One end of the junction fails to match germline, which may point to a read error. CDR3 protein: CASSLDSSSYGQYF. The CDR3 nucleotides read TGCGCCAGCAGCTTGGACAGTTCATCCTACGGGCAGTACTTC. This rearrangement joins TRBV5-1 to TRBJ2-7; no clear D gene. Germline values: CDR1 SGHRS, CDR2 YFSETQ. The CDR3 extends over 14 amino acids.

The table lists this clonotype with many counts. For the CDR3, the DNA is TGCAGCGTAGGGACTAGCCGGACCTACGAGCAGTACTTC. It encodes CSVGTSRTYEQYF. V gene TRBV29-1 combines with J gene TRBJ2-7, with 9 nucleotides matching TRBD2. The CDR3 has 13 amino acids. V was clipped by 6 bases and J by 2 bases; unmatched bases: 5. Germline values: CDR1 SQVTM, CDR2 ANQGSEA.